This record concerns one T cell receptor (beta chain) sequence. This entry is derived from a study of T cell responses to AZD1222 COVID-19 vaccine. Method: immunoSEQ multiplex PCR; TCRdb's copy keeps in-frame clones and lacks some. The sample lists nearly 90,000 clones; about 91% were seen once. The sample here was peripheral blood, taken on day 0 of MenACWY control vaccination. This TCR was recovered from an adult in good health.

The CDR3 sequence: CASSALQGSYGYTF. DNA of the CDR3: TGCGCCAGCAGCGCGTTACAGGGATCCTATGGCTACACCTTC. The chain couples TRBV5-1 to TRBJ1-2; perhaps TRBD1 as D (6 bases). The germline gives CDR1 SGHRS, CDR2 YFSETQ. The CDR3 spans 14 residues. Trimming pared 4 bases from V and 4 bases from J, leaving 14 bases between.